The present TCR beta chain was sequenced within a study of vaccination and CD4 T cells after COVID-19. Study-level background: Six men and four women formed the convalescents, two being Hispanic. The authors used overlapping spike peptides from SARS-CoV-2, HCoV-NL63, HCoV-OC43 and HCoV-229E to stimulate cells.

As regards this clonotype: What it binds is unknown.

The V end lost 0 bases, the J end lost 4 bases, and 11 bases lay between the germline ends. Germline CDR1 reads SGHRS; CDR2 reads YFSETQ. There are 15 residues in the CDR3. Sequenced with the Oncomine TCR Beta short-read assay was DNA taken from cultured CD4+ T cells. TCRdb reanalysed the PCR reads using MiXCR and keeps one entry per CDR3 protein. The sample lists 15,000 to 16,000 distinct CDR3 sequences; over 70% were seen once. Study-level findings and limits: Looking at convalescent patients, a median about 90% of reactive clones were present only post-vaccination.

Treatment denoted: approximately 11-day PBMC culture with coronavirus spike peptide pools or control peptides (ViraFEST assay). Peptide-pool expansion of antigen-specific T cells preceded TCR sequencing in ViraFEST. The clonotype originates from a human donor who had recovered from COVID-19. The sample consisted of CD4+ T cells from blood, cultured in vitro. The V and J genes are TRBV5-1 and TRBJ1-5; D might be TRBD1 (5 bases). The CDR3 protein is CASSLGEGWNQPQHF. As DNA, the CDR3 is TGCGCCAGCAGCTTGGGTGAGGGGTGGAATCAGCCCCAGCATTTT.